A selection of T cell receptor beta chains follows, all from one sample in a study of blood T cell repertoires in COVID-19. Profiled with immunoSEQ multiplex PCR; TCRdb holds only in-frame clones, not every one. The sample holds fewer than 70,000 clones, approximately 84% seen once. Sample: peripheral blood. All receptors come from a man aged 35 to 55 with COVID-19, enrolled during active disease. Each CDR3 is given without its conserved first and last residue.

J gene	V gene	CDR3 length	CDR3 protein
TRBJ2-1	TRBV7-9	15	ASSRLAGGLRGNEQF
TRBJ1-1	TRBV5-1	13	ASSGGTAVNTEAF
TRBJ2-3	TRBV5-6	16	ASSFGLAGGRRADTQY
TRBJ2-2	TRBV6-5	9	ASRSAGELF
TRBJ1-2	TRBV12-3/TRBV12-4	11	ASRPGQSYGYT
TRBJ1-2	TRBV7-2	13	ASTPQRARGHGYT
TRBJ2-2	TRBV27	16	ASSSTHWDRANTGELF
TRBJ2-7	TRBV7-6	16	ASSLSPSGGAGTYEQY
TRBJ2-3	TRBV11-3	12	ASSPGQGRDTQY
TRBJ1-2	TRBV5-5	10	ASSLDRDGYT
TRBJ1-5	TRBV2	10	ASSTDGQPQH
TRBJ2-4	TRBV5-3	10	AKKSSKNIQY
TRBJ2-3	TRBV2	13	ASSLTGGSTDTQY
TRBJ2-3	TRBV7-8	14	ASSLGEASLTDTQY
TRBJ2-7	TRBV6-5	12	ASSYQGSAYEQY
TRBJ1-5	TRBV28	11	ASTFPSNQPQH
TRBJ2-7	TRBV19	12	ASSIFTSSYEQY
TRBJ2-5	TRBV28	13	ASSGAGNSGETQY
TRBJ1-3	TRBV10-3	13	AISDSQGLGNTIY
TRBJ1-4	TRBV6-5	12	ASSSGLNNEKLF
TRBJ2-5	TRBV5-1	11	ASTWDSQETQY
TRBJ1-1	TRBV5-6	13	ASSLEPGKDTEAF
TRBJ1-5	TRBV2	13	ASTRDRYLNQPQH
TRBJ2-3	TRBV5-1	13	ASSLVGGYTDTQY
TRBJ2-2	TRBV18	13	ASSPGTENTGELF
TRBJ2-3	TRBV4-1	14	ASSPSGLAGSDTQY
TRBJ2-4	TRBV19	12	ASTLGRGKNIQY
TRBJ1-2	TRBV19	10	ASRRTGVGYT
TRBJ2-1	TRBV19	15	ASSSTTGAVSDNEQF
TRBJ2-5	TRBV5-4	14	ASSLTGSEYQETQY
TRBJ2-5	TRBV4-1	12	ASSQRDVRETQY
TRBJ2-5	TRBV6-5	12	ASSPQAGVETQY
TRBJ1-2	TRBV5-4	12	ASSAGTGGYGYT
TRBJ1-1	TRBV3-1/TRBV3-2	13	ASSGTGDENTEAF
TRBJ2-7	TRBV2	12	ASRGEGGGYEQY
TRBJ1-5	TRBV2	12	ASTQGWEGQPQH
TRBJ2-3	TRBV18	12	ASSPPAVADTQY
TRBJ1-3	TRBV27	11	ASKLRSGNTIY
TRBJ1-4	TRBV10-3	14	AISESSSPTNEKLF
TRBJ2-3	TRBV7-9	13	ASSFLAGGMDTQY
TRBJ2-5	TRBV4-1	11	ASSKTLQETQY
TRBJ1-5	TRBV30	12	AWSRGVGNQPQH
TRBJ2-3	TRBV3-1/TRBV3-2	11	AKTTSGKDTQY
TRBJ2-7	TRBV5-4	13	ASSLEPGRYSEQY
TRBJ1-4	TRBV30	9	AWSVEEKLF
TRBJ1-1	TRBV27	15	ASSLFSSETKNTEAF
TRBJ1-2	TRBV6-5	11	VAGEGVSYGYT
TRBJ1-6	TRBV30	11	AWSVQVDSPLH
TRBJ1-5	TRBV28	14	ASSSRGRGGIQPQH
TRBJ1-4	TRBV5-6	15	ASSSPGQSISNEKLF